The 2 T cell receptor beta chains listed next were all sequenced from one sample in a study of T cell repertoires in cytomegalovirus infection. No antigen has been assigned to these receptors. TCRdb called the reads again in MiXCR, with one record for every CDR3 protein. The sample yields roughly 800,000 distinct CDR3 sequences, about 28% seen once. The sequenced sample was cultured CD8+ T cells from PBMCs, obtained from culture after CMV antigen stimulation. The receptors originated from a human donor in good health (CMV status not recorded). Some clones in this sample may be carry-over from other donors' samples.

J is TRBJ2-7 and V is TRBV6-5; weak D call: TRBD2 (6 bases). Germline CDR1 reads MNHEY; CDR2 reads SVGAGI. Trimming pared 8 bases from V and 6 bases from J, leaving 14 bases between. The CDR3 is made up of 12 amino acids. CDR3 protein: CASGGSPGEQYF. Written as DNA, the CDR3 is TGTGCCAGCGGAGGGAGCCCCGGCGAGCAGTACTTC.

V is TRBV7-9 and J is TRBJ2-3, with 11 bases aligning to TRBD2. V was clipped by 4 bases and J by 7 bases; unmatched bases: 4. Germline CDR1 SEHNR, CDR2 FQNEAQ (reference sequence). The CDR3 totals 14 residues. The CDR3 protein is CASSYTSGGYTQYF. The CDR3, as DNA: TGTGCCAGCAGCTATACTAGCGGGGGATATACGCAGTATTTT.